The 30 T cell receptor beta chains reported below all come from one sample, sequenced in a study of blood T cell repertoires in COVID-19. Sequencing was performed with immunoSEQ multiplex PCR; in TCRdb, only in-frame clones are kept and a portion is missing. Of about 270,000 clones detected, over 75% appear once; the ten largest clones hold roughly 15%. Material for sequencing was peripheral blood. All receptors come from a human donor in a cohort sampled during active COVID-19.

This chain links TRBV29-1 with TRBJ1-1; D unresolved. Per germline, CDR1 SQVTM and CDR2 ANQGSEA. The CDR3 extends over 12 amino acids. Trimming stripped 0 bases from V and 6 bases from J, with 8 bases between. The chain's CDR3 is CSVEDQRAEAFF. The DNA for the CDR3 is TGCAGCGTTGAAGATCAGCGGGCTGAAGCTTTCTTT.

This clone was detected only once. The same CDR3 arises from other DNA sequences in this sample as well. The CDR3 DNA is TGTGCCAGCAGCCAAGTCAGGGACACTGAAGCTTTCTTT. Encoded protein: CASSQVRDTEAFF. This rearrangement joins TRBV3-1 (or the pseudogene TRBV3-2) to TRBJ1-1; D possibly corresponds to TRBD1 (5 bases). CDR3 length: 13 residues. Per the germline V gene, CDR1 is LGHDT and CDR2 is YNNKEL (reference sequence). V was clipped by 1 base and J by 3 bases, with 6 bases between them.

The V call is TRBV6-2 or TRBV6-3, the J call TRBJ1-3; no clear D gene. The germline V and J ends were trimmed by 3 bases and 4 bases, with 10 bases remaining between them. Germline CDR1 and CDR2: MNHEY and SVGEGT. This CDR3 is 14 amino acids long. CDR3 sequence reads: CASSYTGYGNTIYF. CDR3 sequence (DNA): TGTGCCAGCAGTTATACCGGTTACGGAAACACCATATATTTT.

The DNA for the CDR3 is TGTGCCACCAGCCCTGACAGGGGAAACCCGTATCAGCCCCAGCATTTT. Its protein product is CATSPDRGNPYQPQHF. The chain recombines TRBV15 with TRBJ1-5, with 8 positions matching TRBD1. V lost 5 bases and J lost 5; bases outside the gene matches: 11. The CDR3 loop spans 16 amino acids. The V gene's germline CDR1 is LNHNV and CDR2 YYDKDF (reference sequence).

V is TRBV10-2 and J is TRBJ1-5; D not certain. V was trimmed by 5 bases and J by 4 bases, leaving 6 bases between them. The CDR3 is made up of 12 amino acids. Germline assignment: CDR1 WSHSY and CDR2 SAAADI. Written as DNA, the CDR3 is TGCGCCAGCAGTAACCTAAATCAGCCCCAGCATTTT. Amino acids: CASSNLNQPQHF.

The chain is built from TRBV28 and TRBJ1-4; possibly TRBD1 for D (5 bases). Trimming cost V 6 bases and J 1 base, with 18 bases left between them. In germline, CDR1 is MDHEN, CDR2 SYDVKM. The CDR3 contains 17 residues. The CDR3 bases are TGTGCCAGCAGCCAAAAGGTGAAGGGGATAACTAATGAAAAACTGTTTTTT. Its translation: CASSQKVKGITNEKLFF. The full variable domain, completed using reference TRBV28 and TRBJ1-4, is DVKVTQSSRYLVKRTGEKVFLECVQDMDHENMFWYRQDPGLGLRLIYFSYDVKMKEKGDIPEGYSVSREKKERFSLILESASTNQTSMYLCASSQKVKGITNEKLFFGSGTQLSVL.

This chain connects TRBV6-5 to TRBJ2-7; 7 bases match TRBD1. The CDR3 length is 15 residues. The germline V gene encodes CDR1 MNHEY and CDR2 SVGAGI. The junction had 8 bases not matched to a gene; V was cut back by 6 bases and J by 0 bases. The CDR3 sequence: CASSPGTAPSYEQYF. For the CDR3, the DNA is TGTGCCAGCAGCCCAGGGACAGCCCCCTCCTACGAGCAGTACTTC.

As for this clone: The sample contains more than one DNA sequence encoding this CDR3. The gene calls are TRBV29-1 and TRBJ1-1, with unresolved D. The V gene's germline CDR1 is SQVTM and CDR2 ANQGSEA. CDR3 size: 12 residues. V lost 3 bases, J lost 2 bases, and 7 bases lay in between. Here the CDR3 reads CSVDRVNTEAFF. DNA for the CDR3: TGCAGCGTTGATCGGGTCAACACTGAAGCTTTCTTT.

The rearrangement joins TRBV20-1 to TRBJ1-5; D unresolved. Trimming left V 7 bases short and J 6 bases short, with 7 bases between. The CDR3 has 10 residues. In germline, CDR1 is DFQATT, CDR2 SNEGSKA (reference sequence). The DNA for the CDR3 is TGCAGTGTCCTCAGTCAGCCCCAGCATTTT. It is translated as CSVLSQPQHF.

V gene TRBV18 combines with J gene TRBJ2-1, with D hard to call. This CDR3 contains 12 residues. Per germline, CDR1 KGHSH and CDR2 LQKENI. Trimming stripped 1 base from V and 7 bases from J, with 5 bases between. The DNA for the CDR3 is TGTGCCAGCTCACCACTACAGAATGAGCAGTTCTTC. Translated, it gives CASSPLQNEQFF.

The V gene is TRBV9, the J gene TRBJ2-5; 10 bases agree with TRBD1. The CDR3 is 15 amino acids. With V trimmed by 0 bases and J by 7 bases, 6 bases remained unmatched. Germline-derived CDR1 and CDR2 are SGDLS and YYNGEE. This chain's CDR3 is CASSVGTGGQRTQYF. CDR3 bases: TGTGCCAGCAGCGTAGGGACAGGGGGACAGCGGACCCAGTACTTC.

This chain joins TRBV5-4 and TRBJ2-3; D not certain. Trimming removed 4 bases at V and 8 bases at J, with 11 bases between. Germline V gives CDR1 SGHNT, CDR2 YYREEE (reference sequence). The CDR3 length is 12 residues. CDR3 protein: CASSPRVGTQYF. The CDR3 nucleotides are TGTGCCAGCAGCCCACGGGTCGGTACGCAGTATTTT.

This chain connects TRBV11-2 to TRBJ2-1; D may be TRBD2 (5 bases). Germline V gene data show CDR1 as SGHAT and CDR2 as FQNNGV. With 7 bases removed from V and 9 bases from J, the gap between germline ends came to 16 bases. The CDR3 is 13 residues long. The CDR3 coding sequence is TGTGCCAGCAAAAGTGCGAGCGGTGTTGAGCAGTTCTTC. It is translated as CASKSASGVEQFF. The entire variable domain, with the rest obtained from reference TRBV11-2 and TRBJ2-1, is as follows: EAGVAQSPRYKIIEKRQSVAFWCNPISGHATLYWYQQILGQGPKLLIQFQNNGVVDDSQLPKDRFSAERLKGVDSTLKIQPAKLEDSAVYLCASKSASGVEQFFGPGTRLTVL.

This clone was seen only once. The chain has TRBV5-8 and TRBJ2-1; TRBD2 agrees at 9 bases. The germline V gene has CDR1 SGHTS and CDR2 YDEGEE. The CDR3 consists of 20 residues. The ends lost 2 bases at V and 5 bases at J; junction bases unmatched: 20. CDR3 bases: TGTGCCAGCAGCTTACCCCGGGCTAGCGGGGCCCCGGCCGGGGACAATGAGCAGTTCTTC. It yields the protein CASSLPRASGAPAGDNEQFF.

The rearrangement links TRBV4-2 to TRBJ2-5; 9 bases line up with TRBD2. Germline values: CDR1 LGHNA, CDR2 YNFKEQ. This CDR3 region has 19 residues. The ends lost 0 bases at V and 2 bases at J; junction bases unmatched: 13. In DNA form, the CDR3 reads TGTGCCAGCAGCCAAGATGGGGCGGGAGGGCCTGACCCACAAGAGACCCAGTACTTC. This gives the protein CASSQDGAGGPDPQETQYF.

J is TRBJ1-5 and V is TRBV7-9; D remains unclear. Germline CDR1 SEHNR, CDR2 FQNEAQ (reference sequence). V lost 5 bases and J 2 bases, leaving 10 bases between the germline ends. This CDR3 region has 14 residues. CDR3 region: CASSTSGRNQPQHF. The CDR3 coding sequence is TGTGCCAGCAGCACTAGTGGGCGCAATCAGCCCCAGCATTTT.

The chain is built from TRBV7-2 and TRBJ1-3, with D unresolved. Trimming removed 4 bases at V and 6 bases at J, with 19 bases between. CDR1 is SGHTA, CDR2 FQGNSA, per germline. CDR3 size: 16 residues. The CDR3 DNA is TGTGCCAGCAGCTCACAGCCTGCATTACTGGAAAACACCATATATTTT. It codes for CASSSQPALLENTIYF.

The chain carries TRBV27 and TRBJ2-1; 9 bases agree with TRBD2. Germline V gives CDR1 MNHEY, CDR2 SMNVEV (reference sequence). The CDR3 sequence is 15 residues long. The V gene end was trimmed by 0 bases and the J gene end by 5 bases; junction bases not matched to a gene: 2. For the CDR3, the DNA is TGTGCCAGCAGTTTATCGATAGCGGGAGACAATGAGCAGTTCTTC. This codes for CASSLSIAGDNEQFF.

The CDR3 nucleotides read TGTGCCAGCAGCCGCCGCCAGACGAACACCGGGGAGCTGTTTTTT. Residues: CASSRRQTNTGELFF. The genes are TRBV7-9 and TRBJ2-2; unclear D gene. The CDR3 extends over 15 amino acids. The germline V and J ends were trimmed by 5 bases and 0 bases, with 10 bases remaining between them. Germline CDR1 is SEHNR and CDR2 is FQNEAQ (reference sequence).

V usage is TRBV11-2 and J usage is TRBJ2-2, with 12 bases aligning to TRBD2. Germline loops: CDR1 SGHAT, CDR2 FQNNGV. V was clipped by 6 bases and J by 6 bases; unmatched bases: 14. This CDR3 contains 18 residues. This chain's CDR3 is CASRTQGSGTSGPGELFF. The CDR3, as DNA: TGTGCCAGCAGAACCCAGGGCTCCGGGACTAGCGGGCCCGGGGAGCTGTTTTTT.

The chain employs TRBV28 and TRBJ2-1, with TRBD2 matching over 8 bases. CDR3 size: 15 residues. From germline, CDR1 is MDHEN and CDR2 SYDVKM. V gave up 7 bases and J gave up 7 bases; unmatched junction bases: 12. The CDR3 DNA reads as TGTGCCAGCATCGAGAGCGGGAGAGCGAGGAATGAGCAGTTCTTC. It is translated as CASIESGRARNEQFF.

This clone was counted once. V usage is TRBV3-1 (or the pseudogene TRBV3-2) and J usage is TRBJ1-2, with a possible D match to TRBD1 (6 bases). The CDR3 sequence is 14 residues long. CDR1 is LGHDT and CDR2 is YNNKEL in the germline V gene (reference sequence). The V end lost 3 bases, the J end lost 2 bases, and 10 bases lay between the germline ends. The CDR3 DNA is TGTGCCAGCAGCCAGAACGGACAGAACTATGGCTACACCTTC. Amino acid sequence: CASSQNGQNYGYTF.

The chain carries TRBV27 and TRBJ2-1; 8 nucleotides agree with TRBD2. The CDR3 length is 15 residues. After removal of 3 bases from V and 3 bases from J, the junction contained 4 bases not matched to a gene. Per the germline V gene, CDR1 is MNHEY and CDR2 is SMNVEV (reference sequence). This CDR3 reads CASSFPGTSYNEQFF. The CDR3 bases are TGTGCCAGCAGTTTCCCCGGGACTAGCTACAATGAGCAGTTCTTC.

Details on this clone: The sample contains more than one DNA sequence encoding this CDR3. As DNA, the CDR3 is TGCGCCAGCAGCTTCTCCGGTTCTGGAAACACCATATATTTT. Its translation is CASSFSGSGNTIYF. The chain joins TRBV5-1 to TRBJ1-3; D not resolved. This CDR3 has 14 amino acids. Germline CDR1 reads SGHRS; CDR2 reads YFSETQ. V lost 2 bases to trimming and J lost 1 base, with 7 bases between them.

The rearrangement links TRBV20-1 to TRBJ1-2; D is ambiguous. The CDR3 has 11 residues. Trimming pared 0 bases from V and 8 bases from J, leaving 7 bases between. Germline CDR1 reads DFQATT; CDR2 reads SNEGSKA (reference sequence). CDR3 in DNA: TGCAGTGCTAGAGATCCGGGGGGCTACACCTTC. Its protein product is CSARDPGGYTF.

In its sample, this clone was seen a few times. The rearrangement uses TRBV20-1 and TRBJ2-5; the D is unclear. The CDR3 spans 11 residues. From germline, CDR1 is DFQATT and CDR2 SNEGSKA (reference sequence). The germline V and J ends were trimmed by 2 bases and 5 bases, with 6 bases remaining between them. The CDR3 coding sequence is TGCAGTGCTAGATTCGGGGAGACCCAGTACTTC. It encodes CSARFGETQYF.

The rearrangement joins TRBV30 to TRBJ1-2, with a tentative D call TRBD1 (6 bases). V shed 0 bases and J shed 7 bases, with 12 bases lying between them. The length of the CDR3 is 13 residues. Germline V CDR1 and CDR2: GTSNPN, SVGIG (reference sequence). Here the CDR3 reads CAWSVGARAGYTF. As DNA, the CDR3 is TGTGCCTGGAGTGTGGGGGCGAGGGCTGGCTACACCTTC.

V usage is TRBV3-1 (or the pseudogene TRBV3-2) and J usage is TRBJ2-1; 10 positions agree with TRBD2. Germline-derived CDR1 and CDR2 are LGHDT and YNNKEL (reference sequence). The CDR3 has 16 residues. The V gene end was trimmed by 3 bases and the J gene end by 7 bases; junction bases not matched to a gene: 9. The CDR3 DNA is TGTGCCAGCAGCCACGGACCTAGCGGGAGTAATAATGAGCAGTTCTTC. Protein: CASSHGPSGSNNEQFF.

The table lists this clone with a few counts. This chain links TRBV7-2 with TRBJ2-2, with D uncertain. This CDR3 comprises 14 residues. Per germline, CDR1 SGHTA and CDR2 FQGNSA. With 5 bases removed from V and 3 bases from J, the gap between germline ends came to 10 bases. CDR3: CASSPTSYTGELFF. DNA of the CDR3: TGTGCCAGCAGCCCCACGAGCTACACCGGGGAGCTGTTTTTT.

This chain joins TRBV6-1 and TRBJ2-2; TRBD2 aligns across 12 bases. Per the germline V gene, CDR1 is MNHNS and CDR2 is SASEGT. This CDR3 comprises 16 residues. With 3 bases clipped from V and 4 bases from J, the junction kept 3 bases outside the gene matches. The CDR3 region is CASSDRLAGVTGELFF. In DNA form, the CDR3 reads TGTGCCAGCAGTGACCGACTAGCGGGAGTCACCGGGGAGCTGTTTTTT.